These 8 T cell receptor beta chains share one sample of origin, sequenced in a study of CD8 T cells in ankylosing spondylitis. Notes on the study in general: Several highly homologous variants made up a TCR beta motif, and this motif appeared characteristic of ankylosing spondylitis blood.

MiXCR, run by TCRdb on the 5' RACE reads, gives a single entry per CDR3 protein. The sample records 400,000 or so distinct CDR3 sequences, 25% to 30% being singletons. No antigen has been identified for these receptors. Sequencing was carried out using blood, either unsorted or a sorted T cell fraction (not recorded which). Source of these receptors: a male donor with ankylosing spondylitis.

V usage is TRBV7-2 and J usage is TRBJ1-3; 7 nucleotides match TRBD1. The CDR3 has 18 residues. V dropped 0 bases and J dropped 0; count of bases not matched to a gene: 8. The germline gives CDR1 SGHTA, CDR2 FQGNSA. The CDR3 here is CASSLAGTGAGSGNTIYF. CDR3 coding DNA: TGTGCCAGCAGCTTAGCCGGAACAGGGGCCGGCTCTGGAAACACCATATATTTT.

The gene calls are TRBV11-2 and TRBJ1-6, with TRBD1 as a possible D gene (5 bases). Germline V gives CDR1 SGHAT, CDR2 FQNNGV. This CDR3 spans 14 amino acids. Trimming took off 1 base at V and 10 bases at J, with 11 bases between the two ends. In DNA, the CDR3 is TGTGCCAGCAGCTTAGTGGGGCGTCCATCACCCCTCCACTTT. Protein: CASSLVGRPSPLHF.

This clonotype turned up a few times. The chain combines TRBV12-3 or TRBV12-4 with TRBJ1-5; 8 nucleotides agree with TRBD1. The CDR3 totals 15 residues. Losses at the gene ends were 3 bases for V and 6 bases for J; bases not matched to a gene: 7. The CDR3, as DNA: TGTGCCAGCAGTTTCGCGGACAGGGAGGGTCAGCCCCAGCATTTT. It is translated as CASSFADREGQPQHF.

Written as DNA, the CDR3 is TGCAGTGCTAGTCAGCCGGGAGCACAAAACATTCAGTACTTC. Translation: CSASQPGAQNIQYF. J is TRBJ2-4 and V is TRBV20-1, with D possibly TRBD2 on 6 matching bases. The V and J ends lost 3 bases and 5 bases respectively, with 14 bases between them. Germline loops: CDR1 DFQATT, CDR2 SNEGSKA (reference sequence). The CDR3 totals 14 residues.

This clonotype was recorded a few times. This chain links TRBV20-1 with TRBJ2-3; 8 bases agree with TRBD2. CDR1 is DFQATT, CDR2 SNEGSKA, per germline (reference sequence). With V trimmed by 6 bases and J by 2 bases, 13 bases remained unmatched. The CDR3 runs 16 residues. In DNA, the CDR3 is TGCAGTGCCGAGAGAGGCACTAGCGGAATCACAGATACGCAGTATTTT. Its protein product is CSAERGTSGITDTQYF.

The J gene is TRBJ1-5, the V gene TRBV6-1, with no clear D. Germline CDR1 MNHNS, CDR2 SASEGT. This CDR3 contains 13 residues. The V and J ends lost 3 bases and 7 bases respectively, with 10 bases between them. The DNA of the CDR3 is TGTGCCAGCAGTGAGCTAATGGGGCAGCCCCAGCATTTT. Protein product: CASSELMGQPQHF.

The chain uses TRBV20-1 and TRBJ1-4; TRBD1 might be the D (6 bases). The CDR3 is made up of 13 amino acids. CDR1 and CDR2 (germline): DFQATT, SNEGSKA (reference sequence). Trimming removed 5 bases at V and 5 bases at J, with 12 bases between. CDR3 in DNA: TGCAGTGCTCTCGGGACACCGAATGAAAAACTGTTTTTT. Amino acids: CSALGTPNEKLFF.

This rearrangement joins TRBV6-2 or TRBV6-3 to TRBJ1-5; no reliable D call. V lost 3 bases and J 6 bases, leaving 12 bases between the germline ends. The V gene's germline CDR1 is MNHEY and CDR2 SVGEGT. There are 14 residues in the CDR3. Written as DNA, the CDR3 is TGTGCCAGCAGTTATGGAGGGTCCGGTCAGCCCCAGCATTTT. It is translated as CASSYGGSGQPQHF.